This T cell receptor (beta chain) was documented in a study of T cell changes during pregnancy in multiple sclerosis. Repertoires were generated with immunoSEQ multiplex PCR, while TCRdb's copy carries only in-frame clones and drops some. The sample includes tens of thousands of clones, about nine tenths of them seen just once. V shed 3 bases and J 4 bases; nucleotides not matched to a gene: 6. Germline V gene sequence: CDR1 MNHEY, CDR2 SVGAGI. The CDR3 extends over 15 amino acids. This clone was seen a few times. The receptor was derived from a female donor in good health, enrolled as a control in a pregnancy study. The sequencing here drew on peripheral blood, taken in the first trimester of pregnancy. This sequence joins TRBV6-5 and TRBJ1-3; 7 bases align to TRBD1. The CDR3 bases are TGTGCCAGCAGTTATGACAGGGTTCCAGGAAACACCATATATTTT. Translated: CASSYDRVPGNTIYF.